Sequencing of this T cell receptor (beta chain) was carried out in a study of cytomegalovirus exposure and HLA in healthy donors. The PCR ran on 60 Vbeta and 13 Jbeta primers. Sequenced by immunoSEQ multiplex PCR; TCRdb stores in-frame clones only, minus some. The sample includes 150,000 to 200,000 clones, around 90% seen only once; the top ten take approximately 2%. Unmatched junction bases numbered 15, after V lost 4 bases and J lost 5 bases. CDR3 length equals 17 residues. Looked up from germline, CDR1 is MNHEY and CDR2 is SMNVEV (reference sequence). Sequenced sample: PBMCs. The chain links TRBV27 to TRBJ2-7, with 9 bases aligning to TRBD1. This sequence was found in a woman younger than 35 in good health and CMV-seronegative. The CDR3 here is CASSSLQGALMSHEQYF. The CDR3, as DNA: TGTGCCAGCAGTTCCCTACAGGGGGCGCTTATGTCCCACGAGCAGTACTTC.